The 23 T cell receptor beta chains below were found in one sample sequenced in a study of T cells after yellow fever vaccination. TCRdb reprocessed the 5' RACE reads via MiXCR and lists one record per CDR3 protein. The data contain hundreds of thousands of distinct CDR3 sequences, about 12% of them seen just once; the ten biggest clones take up about 15%. Sequenced material: PBMCs, taken on the day of the yellow fever booster vaccination. These receptors were collected from a man younger than 40 who received the YFV17D yellow fever vaccine.

V and J are TRBV7-2 and TRBJ2-1; the D gene is possibly TRBD2 (5 bases). This CDR3 contains 14 residues. Germline CDR1 reads SGHTA; CDR2 reads FQGNSA. Trimming removed 7 bases at V and 6 bases at J, with 16 bases between. CDR3 loop: CASTIGLAPNEQFF. DNA for the CDR3: TGTGCCAGCACCATAGGGCTAGCCCCCAATGAGCAGTTCTTC.

This clonotype came up a few times. The chain employs TRBV30 and TRBJ2-3, with D perhaps assigned TRBD1 or TRBD2 (5 bases each). There are 14 residues in the CDR3. V lost 3 bases, J lost 4 bases, and 14 bases lay in between. Germline V CDR1 and CDR2: GTSNPN, SVGIG (reference sequence). In DNA, the CDR3 is TGTGCCTGGAGGTGGGGGAGAGTACCAGATACGCAGTATTTT. Amino acids: CAWRWGRVPDTQYF.

The chain employs TRBV6-5 and TRBJ2-5; 10 bases line up with TRBD1. This CDR3 is built from 16 residues. With V trimmed by 2 bases and J by 4 bases, 7 bases remained unmatched. Germline-derived CDR1 and CDR2 are MNHEY and SVGAGI. Written as DNA, the CDR3 is TGTGCCAGCAGTTACGGGGCTGGACAGGGGGTAGAGACCCAGTACTTC. Translated, it gives CASSYGAGQGVETQYF.

The V gene is TRBV6-5, the J gene TRBJ1-2; D perhaps matches TRBD1 (6 bases). In germline, CDR1 is MNHEY, CDR2 SVGAGI. This CDR3 is 15 amino acids long. Trimming pared 0 bases from V and 7 bases from J, leaving 15 bases between. The CDR3: CASSYSIAGAGGYTF. The CDR3 DNA is TGTGCCAGCAGTTACTCGATCGCAGGGGCGGGTGGCTACACCTTC.

V gene TRBV20-1 combines with J gene TRBJ2-1, with TRBD2 matching 9 bases. The CDR3 extends over 15 amino acids. V lost 6 bases to trimming and J lost 5 bases; unmatched junction nucleotides: 11. Germline V gene sequence: CDR1 DFQATT, CDR2 SNEGSKA (reference sequence). The CDR3 region has the DNA TGCAGTGCAGTACTAGCGGGTTCACTAAACAATGAGCAGTTCTTC. Its protein is CSAVLAGSLNNEQFF.

Notes on this clonotype: Because the CDR3 is missing its conserved closing phenylalanine or tryptophan, this is likely a read error. It is unclear where the CDR3 begins or ends on the DNA, so no DNA is shown, and the CDR3 is as TCRdb lists it. This chain uses TRBV4-2 with TRBJ2-2; TRBD2, the D gene given by the table, was not confirmed from the DNA. CDR1 is LGHNA, CDR2 YNFKEQ, per germline. The CDR3 has 14 residues if both end residues are counted. The CDR3 loop reads CASSPGLLTGELLC.

This clonotype was detected a few times. V is TRBV23-1 and J is TRBJ2-3, with TRBD1 matching over 12 bases. TRBV23-1 is marked as an open reading frame, function uncertain. The trim removed 3 bases at V and 3 bases at J, leaving 10 bases unmatched. The CDR3 length is 18 residues. The CDR3 coding sequence is TGCGCCAGCAGTCATAGCCGGGACAGGGGGCGCGGAACAGATACGCAGTATTTT. It yields the protein CASSHSRDRGRGTDTQYF.

This clonotype was seen only a few times. The rearrangement links TRBV24-1 to TRBJ2-5; 14 nucleotides line up with TRBD2. Losses at the gene ends were 5 bases for V and 4 bases for J; bases not matched to a gene: 5. CDR3 length equals 16 residues. The germline CDR1 and CDR2 sequences are KGHDR and SFDVKD. This chain's CDR3 is CATSGMGLAGVETQYF. The DNA for the CDR3 is TGTGCCACCAGTGGAATGGGACTAGCGGGAGTAGAGACCCAGTACTTC.

This clonotype was recorded at least ten times. This CDR3 reads CSASRVGDLSYEQYF. The CDR3 DNA reads TGCAGTGCTAGCAGGGTCGGGGACCTATCCTACGAGCAGTACTTC. The chain uses TRBV20-1 and TRBJ2-7; D may match TRBD1 or TRBD2 (5 bases each). This CDR3 has 15 amino acids. Germline V lookup: CDR1 DFQATT, CDR2 SNEGSKA (reference sequence). Trimming took 3 bases from V and 1 from J, leaving 16 bases between them.

This clonotype was observed a few times. The V gene is TRBV20-1, the J gene TRBJ2-7; 7 bases align to TRBD1. CDR1 DFQATT and CDR2 SNEGSKA come from the germline V gene (reference sequence). The CDR3 sequence is 11 residues long. After removal of 6 bases from V and 4 bases from J, the junction contained 3 bases not matched to a gene. The CDR3 nucleotides are TGCAGTGCCAAGGGGGCGTACGAGCAGTACTTC. Its translation is CSAKGAYEQYF.

This clonotype was observed many times. The chain is built from TRBV7-9 and TRBJ2-3; the match to TRBD2 covers 10 bases. V trimming: 1 base; J trimming: 6 bases; junction bases outside the gene matches: 10. Germline assignment: CDR1 SEHNR and CDR2 FQNEAQ (reference sequence). This CDR3 region has 17 residues. The CDR3, as DNA: TGTGCCAGCAGCTTAGGAGTAGCGGGAGGCATTCCGGATACGCAGTATTTT. It is translated as CASSLGVAGGIPDTQYF.

J is TRBJ2-3 and V is TRBV24-1; 9 bases align to TRBD2. This CDR3 contains 15 residues. The germline gives CDR1 KGHDR, CDR2 SFDVKD. J lost 13 bases, V lost 3 bases, and 13 bases had no gene match. The CDR3 loop is CATSDTSAKGLAEYF. CDR3 nucleotides: TGTGCCACCAGTGATACCTCAGCGAAGGGACTAGCTGAGTATTTT.

The V and J genes are TRBV5-1 and TRBJ2-3, with a possible D match to TRBD2 (6 bases). The germline V gene has CDR1 SGHRS and CDR2 YFSETQ. V lost 4 bases and J 1 base, leaving 22 bases between the germline ends. The CDR3 consists of 18 residues. CDR3 coding DNA: TGCGCCAGCAGCGATGCCACCCGAGCGGGTATTGGCACAGATACGCAGTATTTT. Translation: CASSDATRAGIGTDTQYF.

This chain uses TRBV12-3 or TRBV12-4 with TRBJ2-5, with D hard to call. The V and J ends lost 3 bases and 4 bases respectively, with 9 bases between them. The CDR3 is 13 residues long. CDR3 sequence (DNA): TGTGCCAGCAGTTTTTCCAGGATAGAGACCCAGTACTTC. Translating it yields CASSFSRIETQYF.

The chain couples TRBV11-2 to TRBJ2-5, with D uncertain. Per the germline V gene, CDR1 is SGHAT and CDR2 is FQNNGV. Trimming took 2 bases from V and 1 from J, leaving 8 bases between them. The CDR3 sequence is 14 residues long. This CDR3 is CASSLFVSQETQYF. DNA of the CDR3: TGTGCCAGCAGCTTATTCGTCAGCCAAGAGACCCAGTACTTC.

The genes are TRBV7-2 and TRBJ2-5, with no clear D. Germline assignment: CDR1 SGHTA and CDR2 FQGNSA. Trimming left V 2 bases short and J 5 bases short, with 9 bases between. The CDR3 loop spans 13 amino acids. In nucleotides, the CDR3 is TGTGCCAGCAGCTTATTCCAAGGGGAGACCCAGTACTTC. The encoded protein is CASSLFQGETQYF.

As regards this clonotype: One end of the junction varies from germline; a read error may be responsible. J is TRBJ1-2 and V is TRBV14; D is perhaps TRBD1 (5 bases). The CDR3 extends over 13 amino acids. Germline V gene data show CDR1 as SGHDN and CDR2 as FVKESK. The DNA of the CDR3 is TGTGCCAGGAGCCTTATGACAGACTATGGCTACACCTTC. This codes for CARSLMTDYGYTF.

This clonotype was found a few times. The gene calls are TRBV6-2 or TRBV6-3 and TRBJ1-2, with D uncertain. Germline V lookup: CDR1 MNHEY, CDR2 SVGEGT. This CDR3 has 12 amino acids. V lost 2 bases to trimming and J lost 0 bases, with 1 base between them. CDR3 protein: CASSYANYGYTF. CDR3 DNA: TGTGCCAGCAGTTACGCTAACTATGGCTACACCTTC.

This clonotype was seen only a few times. The rearrangement uses TRBV21-1 and TRBJ2-4. TRBV21-1 has pseudogene status. The CDR3 is made up of 16 amino acids. This CDR3 is CASSKSGKSPKNIQYF. The CDR3 region has the DNA TGTGCCAGCAGCAAATCGGGCAAGAGCCCCAAAAACATTCAGTACTTC.

This clonotype was counted a few times. The chain employs TRBV20-1 and TRBJ2-3; TRBD2 agrees at 10 bases. With 1 base clipped from V and 0 bases from J, the junction kept 10 bases outside the gene matches. Germline V gene lookup returns CDR1 DFQATT and CDR2 SNEGSKA (reference sequence). This CDR3 spans 18 amino acids. This CDR3 is CSARVPGLARLSTDTQYF. CDR3 in DNA: TGCAGTGCTAGAGTGCCGGGACTAGCGCGCCTAAGCACAGATACGCAGTATTTT.

The chain recombines TRBV5-1 with TRBJ2-3; D remains unclear. Germline-derived CDR1 and CDR2 are SGHRS and YFSETQ. V was clipped by 2 bases and J by 4 bases, with 11 bases between them. The CDR3 sequence is 14 residues long. This CDR3 is CASSFVGYADTQYF. The CDR3 DNA reads TGCGCCAGCAGCTTTGTAGGGTACGCAGATACGCAGTATTTT.

This clonotype was observed a handful of times. The chain joins TRBV5-1 to TRBJ2-1; 8 positions agree with TRBD1. The CDR3 loop spans 15 amino acids. CDR1 and CDR2 from the germline V gene are SGHRS and YFSETQ. The ends lost 0 bases at V and 8 bases at J; junction bases unmatched: 7. The CDR3 loop is CASSLELTGVHEQFF. In DNA form, the CDR3 reads TGCGCCAGCAGCTTGGAACTGACAGGGGTCCATGAGCAGTTCTTC. The whole variable domain, remainder taken from reference TRBV5-1 and TRBJ2-1, is KAGVTQTPRYLIKTRGQQVTLSCSPISGHRSVSWYQQTPGQGLQFLFEYFSETQRNKGNFPGRFSGRQFSNSRSEMNVSTLELGDSALYLCASSLELTGVHEQFFGPGTRLTVL.

This clonotype was counted between two and nine times. The chain recombines TRBV15 with TRBJ1-5; D gene uncertain. The CDR3 length is 14 residues. The germline V gene has CDR1 LNHNV and CDR2 YYDKDF (reference sequence). V shed 1 base and J shed 8 bases, with 12 bases lying between them. CDR3 nucleotide sequence: TGTGCCACCAGCAGAGCCGGACCATTTGAGCCCCAGCATTTT. Translated, it gives CATSRAGPFEPQHF.